This passage covers 5 T cell receptor beta chains from one sample sequenced in a study of Ad26.COV2.S vaccination and SARS-CoV-2 variants. This table comes from immunoSEQ multiplex PCR, and its TCRdb copy is limited to in-frame clones, with some not included. This sample has approximately 400,000 clones, with 92% found just once. The material was peripheral blood, obtained after recovery from COVID-19. The origin of the receptors is a human donor who had recovered from COVID-19.

The V gene is TRBV28, the J gene TRBJ1-2; D is possibly TRBD1 (5 bases). Trimming left V 5 bases short and J 7 bases short, with 11 bases between. The CDR3 covers 12 residues. Germline CDR1 and CDR2: MDHEN and SYDVKM. The CDR3 DNA reads as TGTGCCAGCAGTCCAGGGTGGGGTGGCTACACCTTC. It codes for CASSPGWGGYTF.

The CDR3 here is CASSDFPSGGIKDTQYF. The CDR3 region has the DNA TGTGCCAGCAGTGACTTTCCTAGCGGGGGCATCAAAGATACGCAGTATTTT. This rearrangement joins TRBV6-4 to TRBJ2-3, with 10 bases aligning to TRBD2. The V gene's germline CDR1 is MRHNA and CDR2 SNTAGT. After removal of 1 base from V and 5 bases from J, the junction contained 9 bases not matched to a gene. The CDR3 is 17 amino acids.

The gene calls are TRBV27 and TRBJ2-2, with 7 bases lining up with TRBD2. V dropped 2 bases and J dropped 5; count of bases not matched to a gene: 8. Germline assignment: CDR1 MNHEY and CDR2 SMNVEV (reference sequence). This CDR3 has 16 residues. Here the CDR3 reads CASSLIADGGTGELFF. DNA of the CDR3: TGTGCCAGCAGTTTAATCGCGGACGGGGGGACCGGGGAGCTGTTTTTT.

V and J are TRBV5-1 and TRBJ1-2; unclear D gene. CDR3 size: 12 residues. Germline lookup yields CDR1 SGHRS and CDR2 YFSETQ. Trimming took off 4 bases at V and 5 bases at J, with 9 bases between the two ends. CDR3 in amino acids: CASSLGIYGYTF. DNA of the CDR3: TGCGCCAGCAGCCTCGGGATTTATGGCTACACCTTC. The full variable domain, in which reference TRBV5-1 and TRBJ1-2 provide the parts outside the CDR3, is KAGVTQTPRYLIKTRGQQVTLSCSPISGHRSVSWYQQTPGQGLQFLFEYFSETQRNKGNFPGRFSGRQFSNSRSEMNVSTLELGDSALYLCASSLGIYGYTFGSGTRLTVV.

This clone occurred a few times. V gene TRBV29-1 combines with J gene TRBJ1-1, with 9 nucleotides matching TRBD1. The germline CDR1 and CDR2 sequences are SQVTM and ANQGSEA. V gave up 5 bases and J gave up 9 bases; unmatched junction bases: 7. The CDR3 covers 12 residues. Written as DNA, the CDR3 is TGCAGCGTTTACCGACAGGGGGGCCAAGCTTTCTTT. It is translated as CSVYRQGGQAFF. The full variable domain, in which reference TRBV29-1 and TRBJ1-1 provide the parts outside the CDR3, is SAVISQKPSRDICQRGTSLTIQCQVDSQVTMMFWYRQQPGQSLTLIATANQGSEATYESGFVIDKFPISRPNLTFSTLTVSNMSPEDSSIYLCSVYRQGGQAFFGQGTRLTVV.